Listed here are 21 T cell receptor beta chains from one sample, sequenced in a study of metastatic and nonmetastatic thyroid tumors. Until they underwent thyroid surgery, no patient had received any treatment. TCRdb reanalyzed the PCR reads via MiXCR. The table has about 40,000 clones, approximately 16% seen once. The material sequenced was blood. The receptors were sampled from a female donor with papillary thyroid cancer or a benign thyroid nodule (not recorded which). Some clones in this sample may be carry-over from other donors' samples.

This clone counts as medium-sized. CDR3 loop: CASRKDPSEQFF. CDR3 DNA: TGTGCCAGCAGGAAAGATCCCAGTGAGCAGTTCTTC. The V and J genes are TRBV12-3 or TRBV12-4 and TRBJ2-1; unclear D gene. This CDR3 contains 12 residues. The germline V and J ends were trimmed by 6 bases and 9 bases, with 12 bases remaining between them.

This clone showed up many times. The chain recombines TRBV14 with TRBJ2-3; D gene ambiguous. Trimming took off 3 bases at V and 0 bases at J, with 10 bases between the two ends. The CDR3 extends over 15 amino acids. Germline assignment: CDR1 SGHDN and CDR2 FVKESK. The CDR3 region has the DNA TGTGCCAGCAGCCAGGGTACAGCTAGCACAGATACGCAGTATTTT. Translated, it gives CASSQGTASTDTQYF. Full variable domain (outside the CDR3, taken from reference TRBV14 and TRBJ2-3): EAGVTQFPSHSVIEKGQTVTLRCDPISGHDNLYWYRRVMGKEIKFLLHFVKESKQDESGMPNNRFLAERTGGTYSTLKVQPAELEDSGVYFCASSQGTASTDTQYFGPGTRLTVL.

This chain joins TRBV3-1 and TRBJ2-7; D is unclear. Germline CDR1 is LGHDT and CDR2 is YNNKEL (reference sequence). This CDR3 contains 13 residues. V dropped 10 bases and J dropped 3 bases, with 16 bases sitting between them. As DNA, the CDR3 is TGTGCCATCATCCTAAGGGTGAGCTACGAGCAGTACTTC. Protein sequence: CAIILRVSYEQYF.

The sample holds a few counts of this clone. The V and J genes are TRBV6-2 or TRBV6-3 and TRBJ2-7, with 13 bases lining up with TRBD2. The CDR3 runs to 16 residues. Germline CDR1 reads MNHEY; CDR2 reads SVGEGT. Written as DNA, the CDR3 is TGTGCCAGCATTTACGGGGGACTAGCGGGAAGCTACGAGCAGTACGTC. This sequence encodes CASIYGGLAGSYEQYV.

This sequence joins TRBV4-2 and TRBJ2-7; 7 nucleotides agree with TRBD1. Germline assignment: CDR1 LGHNA and CDR2 YNFKEQ. Losses at the gene ends were 3 bases for V and 5 bases for J; bases not matched to a gene: 7. The CDR3 covers 14 residues. The CDR3 is CASSQTGTLDEQYF. DNA of the CDR3: TGTGCCAGCAGCCAGACAGGGACATTGGACGAGCAGTACTTC.

This clone was observed at least ten times. The V call is TRBV7-2, the J call TRBJ2-2; 8 positions match TRBD1. Trimming at V came to 6 bases and at J to 5 bases, leaving 14 bases not matched to a gene. The CDR3 has 17 residues. Per the germline V gene, CDR1 is SGHTA and CDR2 is FQGNSA. CDR3 region: CASSQGRAGGRTGELFF. The DNA for the CDR3 is TGTGCCAGCAGTCAGGGTAGGGCAGGGGGCAGGACCGGGGAGCTGTTTTTT.

This clone was seen ten or more times. This chain joins TRBV7-6 and TRBJ2-7, with D uncertain. V was pared by 1 base and J by 4 bases, with 11 bases between. CDR1 SGHVS and CDR2 FNYEAQ come from the germline V gene. This CDR3 is 14 amino acids long. The CDR3 DNA sequence: TGTGCCAGCAGCTTAGTGGCCTCCCAGTACGAGCAGTACTTC. This translates into CASSLVASQYEQYF.

This clone was detected ten times or more. This chain uses TRBV9 with TRBJ2-7; 8 bases line up with TRBD2. Germline loops: CDR1 SGDLS, CDR2 YYNGEE. The CDR3 extends over 15 amino acids. The V gene end was trimmed by 0 bases and the J gene end by 5 bases; junction bases not matched to a gene: 7. The CDR3 spells CASSVDGRAFDEQYF. In DNA form, the CDR3 reads TGTGCCAGCAGCGTAGACGGGAGGGCTTTCGACGAGCAGTACTTC. Combining the CDR3 with reference TRBV9 and TRBJ2-7 gives the whole variable domain DSGVTQTPKHLITATGQRVTLRCSPRSGDLSVYWYQQSLDQGLQFLIQYYNGEERAKGNILERFSAQQFPDLHSELNLSSLELGDSALYFCASSVDGRAFDEQYFGPGTRLTVT.

The rearrangement links TRBV7-2 to TRBJ1-1; D remains ambiguous. This CDR3 contains 14 residues. Per germline, CDR1 SGHTA and CDR2 FQGNSA. V lost 5 bases, J lost 3 bases, and 13 bases lay in between. CDR3 protein: CASSIPGGHTEAFF. In DNA, the CDR3 is TGTGCCAGCAGCATTCCGGGAGGGCACACTGAAGCTTTCTTT.

This clone was seen repeatedly, ten times or more. The DNA for the CDR3 is TGTGCCAGTAGTTCCGTCGGGGAGCTGTTTTTT. This sequence encodes CASSSVGELFF. The gene calls are TRBV19 and TRBJ2-2; D uncertain. The germline V and J ends were trimmed by 5 bases and 7 bases, with 5 bases remaining between them. Germline assignment: CDR1 LNHDA and CDR2 SQIVND (reference sequence). The CDR3 has 11 residues. The full variable domain, with the rest looked up from reference TRBV19 and TRBJ2-2, is DGGITQSPKYLFRKEGQNVTLSCEQNLNHDAMYWYRQDPGQGLRLIYYSQIVNDFQKGDIAEGYSVSREKKESFPLTVTSAQKNPTAFYLCASSSVGELFFGEGSRLTVL.

This clone was counted ten times or more. The rearrangement links TRBV7-2 to TRBJ2-7, with D perhaps matching TRBD2 (6 bases). CDR1 and CDR2 (germline): SGHTA, FQGNSA. The CDR3 is 14 amino acids. V was pared by 4 bases and J by 2 bases, with 12 bases between. The CDR3 DNA reads TGTGCCAGCAGCTCCTTCGGGAGTGCCTACGAGCAGTACTTC. As protein: CASSSFGSAYEQYF.

V usage is TRBV5-4 and J usage is TRBJ2-5, with 7 bases that match TRBD1. The CDR3 sequence is 15 residues long. The junction had 5 bases not matched to a gene; V was cut back by 3 bases and J by 0 bases. The germline CDR1 and CDR2 sequences are SGHNT and YYREEE (reference sequence). CDR3: CASSSHTGDQETQYF. The CDR3 region has the DNA TGTGCCAGCAGCTCCCACACAGGGGACCAAGAGACCCAGTACTTC. Variable domain in full (rest from reference TRBV5-4 and TRBJ2-5): ETGVTQSPTHLIKTRGQQVTLRCSSQSGHNTVSWYQQALGQGPQFIFQYYREEENGRGNFPPRFSGLQFPNYSSELNVNALELDDSALYLCASSSHTGDQETQYFGPGTRLLVL.

This clone was seen at least ten times. The V call is TRBV7-8, the J call TRBJ1-1; 8 nucleotides align to TRBD1. The germline CDR1 and CDR2 sequences are SGHVS and FQNEAQ. Trimming took 2 bases from V and 10 from J; bases not matched to a gene: 6. The CDR3 is 13 residues long. CDR3 DNA sequence: TGTGCCAGCAGCTTACAGGACAGGGTTGGAGCTTTCTTT. Its protein product is CASSLQDRVGAFF. Together with reference TRBV7-8 and TRBJ1-1, the CDR3 gives the full variable domain: GAGVSQSPRYKVAKRGQDVALRCDPISGHVSLFWYQQALGQGPEFLTYFQNEAQLDKSGLPSDRFFAERPEGSVSTLKIQRTQQEDSAVYLCASSLQDRVGAFFGQGTRLTVV.

As regards this clone: Given a much more abundant clone one base away, this may be a read error. This chain connects TRBV11-2 to TRBJ2-4, with D hard to call. The V gene lost 4 bases and the J gene lost 10 bases, with 11 bases spanning the gap. The CDR3 covers 12 residues. Germline CDR1 and CDR2: SGHAT and FQNNGV. This CDR3 is CASSSNSRIQYF. Written as DNA, the CDR3 is TGTGCCAGCAGCTCGAATAGCCGTATTCAGTACTTC.

This clone was detected many times. This chain connects TRBV19 to TRBJ2-7; no reliable D call. V was cut by 4 bases and J by 6 bases, with 25 bases left in between. From germline, CDR1 is LNHDA and CDR2 SQIVND (reference sequence). The CDR3 totals 17 residues. In DNA form, the CDR3 reads TGTGCCAGTAGTACCCGCCCTAGGGCTGGGTCAGAGAGCGAGCAGTACTTC. Protein product: CASSTRPRAGSESEQYF.

The table lists this clone with many counts. This chain links TRBV5-6 with TRBJ1-1; perhaps TRBD1 as D (6 bases). V shed 2 bases and J shed 0 bases, with 14 bases lying between them. The germline CDR1 and CDR2 sequences are SGHDT and YYEEEE. This CDR3 is built from 16 residues. CDR3 protein: CASSFRGAKMNTEAFF. The CDR3 DNA follows: TGTGCCAGCAGCTTTCGGGGGGCGAAAATGAACACTGAAGCTTTCTTT.

This clone was counted many times. The V gene is TRBV30, the J gene TRBJ2-4; 9 positions agree with TRBD2. With V trimmed by 4 bases and J by 6 bases, 7 bases remained unmatched. The CDR3 sequence is 14 residues long. The germline V gene has CDR1 GTSNPN and CDR2 SVGIG (reference sequence). The chain's CDR3 is CAWKISGGINIQYF. The DNA for the CDR3 is TGTGCCTGGAAGATTAGCGGGGGAATAAACATTCAGTACTTC.

This clone was detected a few times. One end of the junction is discordant with germline, which a read error may explain. The chain recombines TRBV27 with TRBJ2-3, with D tentatively TRBD1 (5 bases). Germline assignment: CDR1 MNHEY and CDR2 SMNVEV (reference sequence). This CDR3 contains 15 residues. The CDR3 reads CASSLQGNLPDTQYF. The CDR3 DNA reads TGTGCCAGCAGTTTACAGGGAAATCTCCCAGATACTCAGTATTTT.

This clone was detected ten times or more. This chain joins TRBV6-1 and TRBJ2-3; D remains unclear. Germline V CDR1 and CDR2: MNHNS, SASEGT. The CDR3 sequence is 15 residues long. Between the trimmed V and J ends, which lost 7 bases and 3 bases, there was a span of 17 bases. In DNA, the CDR3 is TGTGCCAGCAATCCTCCGGAAGCGAGGACAGATACGCAGTATTTT. It yields the protein CASNPPEARTDTQYF.

This clone was detected ten times or more. J is TRBJ1-2 and V is TRBV18, with 7 bases that match TRBD1. Germline-derived CDR1 and CDR2 are KGHSH and LQKENI. The CDR3 loop spans 13 amino acids. V dropped 6 bases and J dropped 1; count of bases not matched to a gene: 2. The CDR3 DNA sequence: TGTGCCAGCTCCGGGGACAGTAACTATGGCTACACCTTC. Protein sequence: CASSGDSNYGYTF.

This chain joins TRBV27 and TRBJ2-7; 9 positions agree with TRBD2. Losses at the gene ends were 5 bases for V and 5 bases for J; bases not matched to a gene: 7. The CDR3 spans 14 residues. CDR1 is MNHEY, CDR2 SMNVEV, per germline (reference sequence). The CDR3 nucleotides are TGTGCCAGCAGTCTAGGCGGGAGGGCCAACGAGCAGTACTTC. It encodes CASSLGGRANEQYF.